This T cell receptor beta chain emerged from a study of blood T cells in healthy people across ages. The wider study: Roughly one uniquely barcoded beta molecule per two T cells was captured. General study findings and limits: Older individuals had lower TCR beta diversity per million T cells (the decline was roughly linear).

Trimming took 3 bases from V and 3 from J, leaving 11 bases between them. This CDR3 has 14 amino acids. The germline V gene has CDR1 SNHLY and CDR2 FYNNEI. For the second PCR, which ran for roughly 7 to 11 cycles, a sample-barcoded 5' primer and a J-beta primer mix were used. Each cDNA molecule, via a template-switch adaptor with 12 random nucleotides, was tagged. Via MiXCR, TCRdb re-called the 5' RACE reads, giving one row per CDR3 protein. The sample comprises fewer than 950,000 distinct CDR3 sequences, roughly 35% of which are singletons, and approximately 12% rests with the top ten. For this clonotype: Its antigen is as yet unknown.

This TCR derives from a man aged 18-30 years in good health. This rearrangement joins TRBV2 to TRBJ2-5; no clear D gene. The specimen sequenced was blood. The CDR3 coding sequence is TGTGCCAGCAGTGAGTTGGCGAACAAAGAGACCCAGTACTTC. Translation: CASSELANKETQYF.